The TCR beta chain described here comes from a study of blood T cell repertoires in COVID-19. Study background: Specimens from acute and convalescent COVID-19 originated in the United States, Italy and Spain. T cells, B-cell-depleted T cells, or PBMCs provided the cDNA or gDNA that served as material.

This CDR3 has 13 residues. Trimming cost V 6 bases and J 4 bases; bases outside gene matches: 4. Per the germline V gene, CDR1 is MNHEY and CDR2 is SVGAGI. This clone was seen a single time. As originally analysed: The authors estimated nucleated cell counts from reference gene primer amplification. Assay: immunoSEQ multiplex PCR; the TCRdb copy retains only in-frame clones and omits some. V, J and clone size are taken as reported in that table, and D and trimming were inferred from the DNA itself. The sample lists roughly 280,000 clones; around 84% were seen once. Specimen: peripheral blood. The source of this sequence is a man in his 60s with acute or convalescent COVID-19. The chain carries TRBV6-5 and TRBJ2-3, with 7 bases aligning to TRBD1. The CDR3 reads CASRWGQSDTQYF. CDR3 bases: TGTGCCAGCAGATGGGGACAGTCAGATACGCAGTATTTT.